This TCR beta chain comes out of a study of blood T cell repertoires in COVID-19. Profiled with immunoSEQ multiplex PCR; TCRdb holds only in-frame clones, not every one. This sample has 150,000 to 250,000 clones, with about four fifths found just once. Participants came from 20 to 25 US areas, aged roughly 18 to 89 years. For recovered donors of Cohort 3, there were two negative PCRs, clearance, or symptom resolution. The clonotype comes from a man aged 40-55 years who had recovered from COVID-19. Material for sequencing was PBMCs or T cells enriched from blood (not recorded which).

In nucleotides, the CDR3 is TGCGCCAGCAGACAGACAGGCGAAGCTTTCTTT. Protein sequence: CASRQTGEAFF. The rearrangement joins TRBV10-1 to TRBJ1-1; D may be TRBD1 (6 bases). Germline V gene sequence: CDR1 WNHNN, CDR2 SYGVQD (reference sequence). There are 11 residues in the CDR3. V dropped 6 bases and J dropped 8 bases, with 10 bases sitting between them.